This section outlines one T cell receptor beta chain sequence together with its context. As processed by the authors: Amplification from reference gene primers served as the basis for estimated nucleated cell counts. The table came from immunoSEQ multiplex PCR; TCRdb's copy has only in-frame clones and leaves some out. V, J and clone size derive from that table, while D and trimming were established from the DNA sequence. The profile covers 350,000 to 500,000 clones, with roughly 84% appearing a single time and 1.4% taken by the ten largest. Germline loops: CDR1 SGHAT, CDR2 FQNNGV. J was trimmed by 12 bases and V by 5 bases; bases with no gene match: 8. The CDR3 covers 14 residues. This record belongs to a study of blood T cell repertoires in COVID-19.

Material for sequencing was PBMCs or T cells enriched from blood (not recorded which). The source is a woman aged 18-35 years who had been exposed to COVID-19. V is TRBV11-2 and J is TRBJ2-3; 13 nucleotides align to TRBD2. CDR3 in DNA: TGTGCCAGCAGCCCTTCGTGGACTAGCGGGAGTCAGTATTTT. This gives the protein CASSPSWTSGSQYF.